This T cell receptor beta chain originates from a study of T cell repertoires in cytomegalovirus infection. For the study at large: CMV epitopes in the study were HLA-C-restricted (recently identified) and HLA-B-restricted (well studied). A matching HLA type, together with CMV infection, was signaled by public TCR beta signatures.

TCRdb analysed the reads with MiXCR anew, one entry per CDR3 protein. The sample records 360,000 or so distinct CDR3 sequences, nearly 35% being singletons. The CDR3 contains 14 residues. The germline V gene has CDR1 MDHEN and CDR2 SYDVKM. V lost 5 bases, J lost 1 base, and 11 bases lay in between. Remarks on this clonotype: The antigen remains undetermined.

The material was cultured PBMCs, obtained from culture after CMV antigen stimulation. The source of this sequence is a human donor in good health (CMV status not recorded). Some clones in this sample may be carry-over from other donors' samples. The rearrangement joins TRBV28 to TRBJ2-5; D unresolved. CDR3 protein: CASSGREFQETQYF. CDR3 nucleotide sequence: TGTGCCAGCAGTGGAAGGGAATTCCAAGAGACCCAGTACTTC.